This T cell receptor beta chain was profiled in a study of response to subunit inactivated influenza vaccine. TCRdb reprocessed the RT-PCR reads with MiXCR, giving one entry per CDR3 protein. The sample yields approximately 290,000 distinct CDR3 sequences, approximately 21% seen once. The CDR3 loop spans 15 amino acids. Trimming removed 6 bases from V and 6 bases from J; junction bases left unmatched: 9. The germline V gene encodes CDR1 MNHEY and CDR2 SMNVEV (reference sequence). The study's findings and limits: Each seasonal flu vaccination may recruit only limited new T cells, authors suggested.

This clonotype was observed many times. Its antigen is as yet unknown. The genes are TRBV27 and TRBJ1-5; 9 bases match TRBD1. The source was PBMCs from blood, collected 21 months after vaccination. The sequence derives from a man between 50 and 75 years old who received an inactivated influenza vaccine. CDR3 residues: CASSPGTGRVQPQHF. The DNA for the CDR3 is TGTGCCAGCAGCCCCGGGACAGGGAGGGTTCAGCCCCAGCATTTT.